A single sample gave rise to the 11 T cell receptor beta chains below, sequenced in a study of T cells in localized non-small cell lung cancer. Measured with immunoSEQ multiplex PCR; TCRdb has only the in-frame clones, and not every one. The sample includes about 54,000 clones, around 83% of them seen just once. Here the sequenced sample was peripheral blood, taken before any cancer treatment. Receptors originate from a female donor over 55 with stage II squamous cell lung carcinoma.

V usage is TRBV7-2 and J usage is TRBJ1-1; TRBD1 matches 7 bases. Germline CDR1 SGHTA, CDR2 FQGNSA. The CDR3 has 14 amino acids. V trimming: 1 base; J trimming: 2 bases; junction bases outside the gene matches: 1. CDR3 DNA: TGTGCCAGCAGCTTAGGACAGGGTAACACTGAAGCTTTCTTT. Its protein is CASSLGQGNTEAFF.

The J gene is TRBJ2-3, the V gene TRBV29-1; D is undetermined. The CDR3 is made up of 12 amino acids. V was cut by 1 base and J by 1 base, with 3 bases left in between. Germline assignment: CDR1 SQVTM and CDR2 ANQGSEA. CDR3 region: CSVEGGTDTQYF. The CDR3 nucleotides are TGCAGCGTTGAAGGCGGCACAGATACGCAGTATTTT.

This clone was observed many times. The chain has TRBV27 and TRBJ1-4; possible D gene TRBD1, 6 bases. V was pared by 4 bases and J by 10 bases, with 16 bases between. CDR1 and CDR2 from the germline V gene are MNHEY and SMNVEV (reference sequence). The CDR3 totals 14 residues. CDR3 loop: CASSSGAGSGKLFF. The CDR3 DNA reads TGTGCCAGCAGTTCGGGGGCAGGTAGTGGAAAACTGTTTTTT.

This clone was observed a single time. This sequence joins TRBV6-5 and TRBJ2-7; perhaps TRBD2 as D (7 bases). This CDR3 is 15 amino acids long. V shed 0 bases and J shed 4 bases, with 13 bases lying between them. Germline lookup yields CDR1 MNHEY and CDR2 SVGAGI. CDR3 region: CASSYSGGAVYEQYF. CDR3 sequence (DNA): TGTGCCAGCAGTTACTCGGGGGGGGCAGTATACGAGCAGTACTTC.

This clone was seen a few times. This chain links TRBV5-6 with TRBJ2-3; D is uncertain. CDR1 SGHDT and CDR2 YYEEEE come from the germline V gene. This CDR3 comprises 12 residues. Deletions cut 4 bases from V and 4 bases from J, with 7 bases between. In DNA form, the CDR3 reads TGTGCCAGCAGCCTCCCCCCAGATACGCAGTATTTT. It encodes CASSLPPDTQYF.

CDR3 amino acids: CASSIDSNTEAFF. As DNA, the CDR3 is TGTGCCAGCAGCATTGACAGCAACACTGAAGCTTTCTTT. The chain has TRBV7-2 and TRBJ1-1, with D perhaps matching TRBD1 (5 bases). CDR3 length: 13 residues. The germline V and J ends were trimmed by 5 bases and 2 bases, with 9 bases remaining between them. Germline CDR1 SGHTA, CDR2 FQGNSA.

The chain carries TRBV4-3 and TRBJ1-3; the D is unclear. CDR1 is LGHNA and CDR2 is YSLEER in the germline V gene. V was shortened by 4 bases and J by 0 bases, with 13 bases between the two germline ends. This CDR3 has 16 residues. This CDR3 reads CASSRNPGRSGNTIYF. CDR3 in DNA: TGCGCCAGCAGCCGAAACCCCGGACGCTCTGGAAACACCATATATTTT.

The chain carries TRBV29-1 and TRBJ2-7, with a possible D match to TRBD2 (7 bases). Deletions cut 3 bases from V and 0 bases from J, with 15 bases between. The CDR3 is made up of 15 amino acids. Germline CDR1 SQVTM, CDR2 ANQGSEA. CDR3 sequence reads: CSVDEGAGASYEQYF. The CDR3 DNA reads TGCAGCGTTGATGAGGGCGCGGGGGCCTCCTACGAGCAGTACTTC.

The chain links TRBV2 to TRBJ1-5, with TRBD1 matching 8 bases. The germline V gene has CDR1 SNHLY and CDR2 FYNNEI. J gave up 7 bases and V 6 bases, and 8 bases lay outside the gene matches. This CDR3 has 14 amino acids. The DNA for the CDR3 is TGTGCCAGCAGCCCTGGACAGGGAAAACAGCCCCAGCATTTT. It codes for CASSPGQGKQPQHF.

This clone has more than one count but fewer than ten. This chain links TRBV6-5 with TRBJ2-2; 11 bases align to TRBD2. The V and J ends lost 9 bases and 5 bases, in that order; junction bases with no gene match: 2. Germline CDR1 and CDR2: MNHEY and SVGAGI. The CDR3 spans 13 residues. DNA of the CDR3: TGTGCCAGTCGACTAGCGGGAACCGGGGAGCTGTTTTTT. Protein: CASRLAGTGELFF.

The chain employs TRBV21-1 and TRBJ1-2; the table's TRBD1 call for D was not verified on the DNA. TRBV21-1 is assigned pseudogene status. The CDR3 is made up of 13 amino acids. The CDR3 here is CASSKVTRPGYTF. CDR3 DNA: TGTGCCAGCAGCAAAGTCACCAGGCCCGGCTACACCTTC.